These 8 T cell receptor beta chains share one sample of origin, sequenced in a study of early T cells in non-severe SARS-CoV-2 infection. TCRdb used MiXCR to reprocess the 5' RACE reads, holding one entry per CDR3 protein. The sample contains tens of thousands of distinct CDR3 sequences, 12% of which appear only once. The sample taken for sequencing was whole blood. All receptors come from an adult who was a healthcare worker with PCR-confirmed SARS-CoV-2 infection or an uninfected control (not recorded which).

This clonotype was observed a few times. The chain recombines TRBV20-1 with TRBJ2-5, with 10 bases lining up with TRBD2. The junction had 4 bases not matched to a gene; V was cut back by 1 base and J by 2 bases. The CDR3 is 15 amino acids. Germline V gene data show CDR1 as DFQATT and CDR2 as SNEGSKA (reference sequence). The CDR3 sequence: CSARVSLAGQETQYF. The CDR3 region has the DNA TGCAGTGCTAGAGTTTCACTAGCGGGGCAAGAGACCCAGTACTTC.

In its sample, this clonotype was seen a few times. The V and J genes are TRBV4-1 and TRBJ2-7; 10 bases agree with TRBD1. The germline V gene encodes CDR1 MGHRA and CDR2 YSYEKL. This CDR3 has 15 amino acids. The V gene end was trimmed by 1 base and the J gene end by 3 bases; junction bases not matched to a gene: 3. DNA of the CDR3: TGCGCCAGCAGCCAAGGACAGGGGGCCTTCTACGAGCAGTACTTC. Translation: CASSQGQGAFYEQYF.

V gene TRBV15 combines with J gene TRBJ1-3; D gene unclear. This CDR3 region has 15 residues. Per the germline V gene, CDR1 is LNHNV and CDR2 is YYDKDF (reference sequence). V gave up 0 bases and J gave up 0 bases, with 6 bases separating them. The CDR3: CATSRDRYSGNTIYF. The CDR3 nucleotides read TGTGCCACCAGCAGAGACCGATACTCTGGAAACACCATATATTTT.

This chain connects TRBV29-1 to TRBJ1-1; D ambiguous. Germline assignment: CDR1 SQVTM and CDR2 ANQGSEA. V was shortened by 3 bases and J by 0 bases, with 5 bases between the two germline ends. This CDR3 has 12 residues. CDR3 amino acids: CSVDGVNTEAFF. Written as DNA, the CDR3 is TGCAGCGTTGACGGGGTGAACACTGAAGCTTTCTTT.

This rearrangement joins TRBV12-3 or TRBV12-4 to TRBJ2-2, with 9 positions matching TRBD1. The V gene end was trimmed by 6 bases and the J gene end by 3 bases; junction bases not matched to a gene: 8. The CDR3 totals 16 residues. The CDR3 DNA is TGTGCCAGCAGGACCCCCGGGACAGGGTACACCGGGGAGCTGTTTTTT. This codes for CASRTPGTGYTGELFF.

This clonotype showed up many times. The V and J genes are TRBV7-9 and TRBJ2-6; 7 bases map to TRBD1. CDR3 size: 18 residues. Unmatched junction bases numbered 10, after V lost 5 bases and J lost 0 bases. The germline gives CDR1 SEHNR, CDR2 FQNEAQ (reference sequence). CDR3 bases: TGTGCCAGCAGCAACAGGGGCCTCCGAACCTCTGGGGCCAACGTCCTGACTTTC. Its translation is CASSNRGLRTSGANVLTF.

The sample holds many counts of this clonotype. The V call is TRBV20-1, the J call TRBJ2-3, with 11 positions matching TRBD1. V shed 5 bases, J shed 0 bases, and the junction held 7 bases outside the gene matches. The CDR3 has 16 amino acids. CDR1 and CDR2 (germline): DFQATT, SNEGSKA (reference sequence). CDR3 region: CSASGTGGVSTDTQYF. CDR3 coding DNA: TGCAGTGCTTCCGGGACAGGGGGAGTCAGCACAGATACGCAGTATTTT.

This clonotype was seen many times. It is unclear where the CDR3 begins or ends on the DNA, so no DNA is shown, and the CDR3 is as TCRdb lists it. CDR3 sequence reads: CASSAPPGSCFF. The V gene is TRBV9, the J gene TRBJ2-2. The CDR3 is made up of 12 amino acids, end residues included. Germline V gene lookup returns CDR1 SGDLS and CDR2 YYNGEE.